These 28 T cell receptor beta chains originate from one sample sequenced in a study of blood T cell repertoires in COVID-19. Sequencing was performed with immunoSEQ multiplex PCR; in TCRdb, only in-frame clones are kept and a portion is missing. The sample consists of 300,000 to 400,000 clones, about 89% of them appearing once. Specimen: peripheral blood. These receptors were taken from a woman aged 50 to 60 with COVID-19, enrolled during active disease.

The chain combines TRBV6-5 with TRBJ2-3; no clear D gene. The CDR3 length is 13 residues. The germline V and J ends were trimmed by 7 bases and 1 base, with 9 bases remaining between them. Germline values: CDR1 MNHEY, CDR2 SVGAGI. CDR3 amino acids: CASIRSRTDTQYF. The CDR3 bases are TGTGCCAGCATACGGAGCCGCACAGATACGCAGTATTTT.

The chain links TRBV18 to TRBJ1-1, with a possible D match to TRBD1 (5 bases). Germline V CDR1 and CDR2: KGHSH, LQKENI. This CDR3 is 14 amino acids long. Trimming pared 0 bases from V and 5 bases from J, leaving 10 bases between. In DNA, the CDR3 is TGTGCCAGCTCACCACCTGGGGCGGGGACTGAAGCTTTCTTT. It translates to CASSPPGAGTEAFF.

The rearrangement uses TRBV19 and TRBJ1-1; perhaps TRBD1 as D (6 bases). Germline V CDR1 and CDR2: LNHDA, SQIVND (reference sequence). With 10 bases removed from V and 0 bases from J, the gap between germline ends came to 12 bases. This CDR3 is built from 13 residues. In DNA form, the CDR3 reads TGTGCCACCTCGAGGACAGTGAACACTGAAGCTTTCTTT. Translated: CATSRTVNTEAFF.

This clone was picked up a small number of times. The chain joins TRBV6-2 or TRBV6-3 to TRBJ1-5; D not resolved. Trimming left V 4 bases short and J 0 bases short, with 16 bases between. Germline CDR1 MNHEY, CDR2 SVGEGT. This CDR3 is 17 amino acids long. The CDR3 region is CASSLLKSFYSNQPQHF. In nucleotides, the CDR3 is TGTGCCAGCAGTTTGTTGAAGTCATTCTATAGCAATCAGCCCCAGCATTTT.

This clone occurred a few times. This sequence joins TRBV10-2 and TRBJ1-2; D perhaps matches TRBD1 (5 bases). This CDR3 is 13 amino acids long. The germline V gene encodes CDR1 WSHSY and CDR2 SAAADI. Trimming took off 2 bases at V and 6 bases at J, with 10 bases between the two ends. CDR3 DNA sequence: TGCGCCAGCAGTGAGGCGACAGTTGATGGCTACACCTTC. It codes for CASSEATVDGYTF.

The gene calls are TRBV5-1 and TRBJ2-2; 15 nucleotides line up with TRBD2. This CDR3 contains 17 residues. Losses at the gene ends were 3 bases for V and 3 bases for J; bases not matched to a gene: 3. In germline, CDR1 is SGHRS, CDR2 YFSETQ. DNA for the CDR3: TGCGCCAGCAGCTCGGGACTAGCGGGAGGCGACACCGGGGAGCTGTTTTTT. It translates to CASSSGLAGGDTGELFF. Together with reference TRBV5-1 and TRBJ2-2, the CDR3 gives the full variable domain: KAGVTQTPRYLIKTRGQQVTLSCSPISGHRSVSWYQQTPGQGLQFLFEYFSETQRNKGNFPGRFSGRQFSNSRSEMNVSTLELGDSALYLCASSSGLAGGDTGELFFGEGSRLTVL.

This clone has a single count. The rearrangement joins TRBV19 to TRBJ2-1, with 10 bases lining up with TRBD2. V trimming: 8 bases; J trimming: 7 bases; junction bases outside the gene matches: 5. Germline CDR1 reads LNHDA; CDR2 reads SQIVND (reference sequence). The CDR3 spans 13 residues. As DNA, the CDR3 is TGTGCCAGTCAAGCGGGAGGGTGGAATGAGCAGTTCTTC. Amino acid sequence: CASQAGGWNEQFF.

The chain couples TRBV2 to TRBJ2-1; D possibly corresponds to TRBD1 (6 bases). V was shortened by 5 bases and J by 5 bases, with 16 bases between the two germline ends. The CDR3 loop spans 15 amino acids. CDR1 is SNHLY and CDR2 is FYNNEI in the germline V gene. The CDR3 DNA sequence: TGTGCCAGCAGTCAAAACAGGGAAAACCACAATGAGCAGTTCTTC. It yields the protein CASSQNRENHNEQFF.

J is TRBJ1-3 and V is TRBV19, with D hard to call. This CDR3 has 14 residues. From germline, CDR1 is LNHDA and CDR2 SQIVND (reference sequence). V lost 1 base, J lost 3 bases, and 7 bases lay in between. The CDR3 region has the DNA TGTGCCAGTAGTATAGCGAACATTGGAAACACCATATATTTT. It codes for CASSIANIGNTIYF.

This chain links TRBV6-6 with TRBJ2-2; 7 positions agree with TRBD2. The V gene end was trimmed by 5 bases and the J gene end by 1 base; junction bases not matched to a gene: 7. CDR1 MNHNY and CDR2 SVGAGI come from the germline V gene (reference sequence). This CDR3 region has 16 residues. The CDR3 DNA reads as TGTGCCAGCAGTCGACCTAGCGGAAAGAACACCGGGGAGCTGTTTTTT. Encoded protein: CASSRPSGKNTGELFF.

The V call is TRBV5-1, the J call TRBJ2-7; tentative D call: TRBD2 (6 bases). The CDR3 covers 14 residues. Looked up from germline, CDR1 is SGHRS and CDR2 is YFSETQ. V was trimmed by 6 bases and J by 3 bases, leaving 16 bases between them. The CDR3 DNA reads as TGCGCCAGCACCTCTAGCGTGGGTAACTACGAGCAGTACTTC. Amino acids: CASTSSVGNYEQYF.

This clone was observed a few times. The V gene is TRBV6-5, the J gene TRBJ2-5; no reliable D call. Germline-derived CDR1 and CDR2 are MNHEY and SVGAGI. The CDR3 length is 14 residues. Trimming cost V 2 bases and J 4 bases, with 11 bases left between them. The CDR3 coding sequence is TGTGCCAGCAGTTACGTCGATGGGCGAGAGACCCAGTACTTC. It encodes CASSYVDGRETQYF.

V is TRBV19 and J is TRBJ1-2; 9 bases are a match to TRBD1. Germline-derived CDR1 and CDR2 are LNHDA and SQIVND (reference sequence). This CDR3 is built from 12 residues. V lost 7 bases to trimming and J lost 8 bases; unmatched junction nucleotides: 5. CDR3 region: CASTHRGLGYTF. The CDR3 bases are TGTGCCAGTACCCACAGGGGGCTAGGCTACACCTTC.

The chain combines TRBV11-2 with TRBJ2-4; TRBD1 matches at 7 bases. The CDR3 loop spans 17 amino acids. Looked up from germline, CDR1 is SGHAT and CDR2 is FQNNGV. V was pared by 0 bases and J by 4 bases, with 9 bases of the junction left unmatched. The CDR3 protein is CASSLEGYRDRKNIQYF. As DNA, the CDR3 is TGTGCCAGCAGCTTAGAGGGTTACCGGGACAGAAAAAACATTCAGTACTTC.

J is TRBJ2-1 and V is TRBV4-1, with 11 bases matching TRBD2. V lost 1 base and J lost 9; bases outside the gene matches: 11. The CDR3 extends over 17 amino acids. Germline V gives CDR1 MGHRA, CDR2 YSYEKL. Here the CDR3 reads CASSQAPLLAGGGEQFF. In nucleotides, the CDR3 is TGCGCCAGCAGCCAAGCACCTCTCCTAGCGGGAGGTGGTGAGCAGTTCTTC.

The chain employs TRBV18 and TRBJ2-7; maybe TRBD1 (5 bases). V gave up 3 bases and J gave up 2 bases, with 11 bases separating them. The CDR3 runs 14 residues. Germline CDR1 reads KGHSH; CDR2 reads LQKENI. Here the CDR3 reads CASSPPDRAYEQYF. CDR3 DNA sequence: TGTGCCAGCTCACCGCCCGACAGAGCCTACGAGCAGTACTTC. Filled out from reference TRBV18 and TRBJ2-7, the complete variable domain reads NAGVMQNPRHLVRRRGQEARLRCSPMKGHSHVYWYRQLPEEGLKFMVYLQKENIIDESGMPKERFSAEFPKEGPSILRIQQVVRGDSAAYFCASSPPDRAYEQYFGPGTRLTVT.

The V call is TRBV6-2 or TRBV6-3, the J call TRBJ2-3; D may be TRBD2 (6 bases). Germline CDR1 and CDR2: MNHEY and SVGEGT. Trimming shortened V by 0 bases and J by 4 bases, and 17 bases separated the two germline ends. The CDR3 is made up of 17 amino acids. The CDR3 is CASSYSAAVPSADTQYF. The CDR3 DNA reads TGTGCCAGCAGTTACTCGGCGGCAGTACCTAGCGCAGATACGCAGTATTTT.

V is TRBV5-1 and J is TRBJ2-3; 8 bases match TRBD2. Germline lookup yields CDR1 SGHRS and CDR2 YFSETQ. The CDR3 runs to 16 residues. Losses at the gene ends were 5 bases for V and 2 bases for J; bases not matched to a gene: 10. The CDR3 coding sequence is TGCGCCAGCAGGTCAGGGGACGGGGGGGCCACAGATACGCAGTATTTT. This translates into CASRSGDGGATDTQYF. The full variable domain, rest sourced from reference TRBV5-1 and TRBJ2-3, is KAGVTQTPRYLIKTRGQQVTLSCSPISGHRSVSWYQQTPGQGLQFLFEYFSETQRNKGNFPGRFSGRQFSNSRSEMNVSTLELGDSALYLCASRSGDGGATDTQYFGPGTRLTVL.

The J gene is TRBJ2-1, the V gene TRBV6-5; tentatively, D is TRBD2 (6 bases). The CDR3 runs 16 residues. With 4 bases removed from V and 2 bases from J, the gap between germline ends came to 15 bases. Germline V CDR1 and CDR2: MNHEY, SVGAGI. In DNA form, the CDR3 reads TGTGCCAGCAGTTCGGAGGGGACGGTTACCTACAATGAGCAGTTCTTC. Its translation: CASSSEGTVTYNEQFF.

This chain joins TRBV29-1 and TRBJ2-7; 10 bases line up with TRBD1. Per the germline V gene, CDR1 is SQVTM and CDR2 is ANQGSEA. The CDR3 runs to 14 residues. The junction had 6 bases not matched to a gene; V was cut back by 4 bases and J by 3 bases. As DNA, the CDR3 is TGCAGCGTTGTCCGACGGGACAGGGGCTACGAGCAGTACTTC. Its translation is CSVVRRDRGYEQYF.

This chain joins TRBV5-1 and TRBJ2-2; 13 bases match TRBD2. Germline CDR1 and CDR2: SGHRS and YFSETQ. The J segment lost 2 bases and the V segment lost 0 bases, leaving 7 bases of the junction unmatched. The CDR3 runs to 19 residues. For the CDR3, the DNA is TGCGCCAGCAGCTTGGTCCCGACTAGCGGGAGGACAAACACCGGGGAGCTGTTTTTT. Amino acid sequence: CASSLVPTSGRTNTGELFF.

V and J are TRBV19 and TRBJ1-2, with D maybe TRBD1 (6 bases). The germline CDR1 and CDR2 sequences are LNHDA and SQIVND (reference sequence). The CDR3 is 16 residues long. Trimming stripped 3 bases from V and 5 bases from J, with 19 bases between. CDR3 loop: CASSISLAGAEYGYTF. CDR3 nucleotides: TGTGCCAGTAGTATTTCCCTAGCAGGGGCGGAATATGGCTACACCTTC.

The genes are TRBV7-9 and TRBJ1-5, with TRBD1 matching 11 bases. Germline CDR1 SEHNR, CDR2 FQNEAQ (reference sequence). The CDR3 covers 17 residues. The V and J ends lost 4 bases and 2 bases, in that order; junction bases with no gene match: 7. The CDR3 loop reads CASSSGQGGKGNQPQHF. The CDR3 bases are TGTGCCAGCAGCTCGGGACAGGGGGGAAAGGGCAATCAGCCCCAGCATTTT.

This chain joins TRBV24-1 and TRBJ2-1, with TRBD1 matching over 10 bases. Per the germline V gene, CDR1 is KGHDR and CDR2 is SFDVKD. This CDR3 has 18 amino acids. The junction had 10 bases not matched to a gene; V was cut back by 2 bases and J by 4 bases. The CDR3 region is CATSDSLFRDRGYNEQFF. In DNA, the CDR3 is TGTGCCACCAGTGATTCCCTATTCCGGGACAGGGGATACAATGAGCAGTTCTTC.

J is TRBJ2-7 and V is TRBV7-2; 9 positions match TRBD2. Germline CDR1 and CDR2: SGHTA and FQGNSA. The CDR3 is 14 amino acids. V was clipped by 1 base and J by 12 bases; unmatched bases: 10. The DNA of the CDR3 is TGTGCCAGCAGCTTAGGGTCTAGCGGGACAATCCGGTACTTC. Translated: CASSLGSSGTIRYF.

The chain recombines TRBV5-1 with TRBJ2-5, with TRBD2 matching 10 bases. This CDR3 contains 16 residues. From germline, CDR1 is SGHRS and CDR2 YFSETQ. The V segment lost 0 bases and the J segment 9 bases; nucleotides outside the gene matches: 11. The CDR3 sequence is CASSLEASGSAGAQYF. DNA for the CDR3: TGCGCCAGCAGCTTGGAAGCTAGCGGGAGTGCGGGGGCCCAGTACTTC.

Remarks on this clone: This CDR3 is also generated by other DNA sequences in the sample. The chain has TRBV7-2 and TRBJ2-1; tentative D call: TRBD2 (6 bases). The CDR3 covers 15 residues. Germline loops: CDR1 SGHTA, CDR2 FQGNSA. V gave up 4 bases and J gave up 4 bases, with 14 bases separating them. The CDR3 here is CASSSGTSSYNEQFF. The CDR3 nucleotides are TGTGCCAGCAGCTCGGGCACTAGCAGTTACAATGAGCAGTTCTTC.

The CDR3 coding sequence is TGTGCCAGTAGTATCACGGACTCCTTAGCTGGGGCCAACGTCCTGACTTTC. Translating it yields CASSITDSLAGANVLTF. The V call is TRBV19, the J call TRBJ2-6; D might be TRBD2 (5 bases). V was pared by 3 bases and J by 2 bases, with 14 bases between. In germline, CDR1 is LNHDA, CDR2 SQIVND (reference sequence). This CDR3 contains 17 residues.